The 22 T cell receptor beta chains given below trace back to one sample, sequenced in a study of blood T cell repertoires in COVID-19. Libraries were prepared by immunoSEQ multiplex PCR; TCRdb keeps only in-frame clonotypes and omits some of them. The table records about 220,000 clones, 84% of them present only once. Sequencing used PBMCs or T cells enriched from blood (not recorded which). The receptors were gathered from a middle-aged woman who had recovered from COVID-19.

This clone was observed a single time. This rearrangement joins TRBV5-4 to TRBJ2-5; D gene unclear. This CDR3 is built from 14 residues. V was clipped by 2 bases and J by 1 base, with 9 bases between them. CDR1 and CDR2 from the germline V gene are SGHNT and YYREEE (reference sequence). The DNA of the CDR3 is TGTGCCAGCAGCTTATTGGGCCTCCAAGAGACCCAGTACTTC. Protein product: CASSLLGLQETQYF.

V and J are TRBV9 and TRBJ2-3, with unresolved D. CDR3 size: 13 residues. The germline CDR1 and CDR2 sequences are SGDLS and YYNGEE. V was cut by 2 bases and J by 0 bases, with 4 bases left in between. The CDR3 nucleotides read TGTGCCAGCAGCGTGAGCAGCACAGATACGCAGTATTTT. This encodes CASSVSSTDTQYF.

The gene calls are TRBV20-1 and TRBJ2-1, with 13 nucleotides matching TRBD2. This CDR3 contains 15 residues. In germline, CDR1 is DFQATT, CDR2 SNEGSKA (reference sequence). V lost 3 bases, J lost 8 bases, and 7 bases stayed unmatched. The CDR3 here is CSASTGTSGKHEQFF. CDR3 bases: TGCAGTGCTAGTACCGGGACTAGCGGGAAACATGAGCAGTTCTTC.

The CDR3: CAWTWGMGTEAFF. The CDR3 nucleotides are TGTGCCTGGACATGGGGCATGGGCACTGAAGCTTTCTTT. The J gene is TRBJ1-1, the V gene TRBV30; possible D gene TRBD1, 5 bases. The CDR3 sequence is 13 residues long. Per germline, CDR1 GTSNPN and CDR2 SVGIG (reference sequence). Between the trimmed V and J ends, which lost 4 bases and 4 bases, there was a span of 13 bases.

V usage is TRBV7-9 and J usage is TRBJ2-7; 10 bases are shared with TRBD2. The CDR3 runs 19 residues. The germline V gene encodes CDR1 SEHNR and CDR2 FQNEAQ (reference sequence). Unmatched junction bases numbered 21, after V lost 5 bases and J lost 5 bases. The CDR3 here is CASSNPRGRASGSKDEQYF. The CDR3 bases are TGTGCCAGCAGCAACCCACGGGGGAGGGCTAGCGGGAGTAAGGACGAGCAGTACTTC.

The chain couples TRBV28 to TRBJ2-3, with TRBD2 identical over 10 bases. CDR1 is MDHEN and CDR2 is SYDVKM in the germline V gene. There are 13 residues in the CDR3. The V and J ends lost 11 bases and 6 bases, in that order; junction bases with no gene match: 8. CDR3 region: CAGASGRLDTQYF. CDR3 coding DNA: TGTGCCGGCGCTAGCGGGAGACTGGATACGCAGTATTTT. The entire variable domain, with the rest obtained from reference TRBV28 and TRBJ2-3, is as follows: DVKVTQSSRYLVKRTGEKVFLECVQDMDHENMFWYRQDPGLGLRLIYFSYDVKMKEKGDIPEGYSVSREKKERFSLILESASTNQTSMYLCAGASGRLDTQYFGPGTRLTVL.

The J gene is TRBJ1-5, the V gene TRBV19; D is unclear. Trimming removed 5 bases at V and 11 bases at J, with 19 bases between. Germline V gene sequence: CDR1 LNHDA, CDR2 SQIVND (reference sequence). This CDR3 has 14 residues. The CDR3 protein is CASSAPGRVKAQHF. CDR3 in DNA: TGTGCCAGTAGTGCCCCGGGGAGGGTGAAGGCCCAGCATTTT.

CDR3: CASSQDLVAQGQPQHF. The CDR3 DNA reads as TGCGCCAGCAGCCAAGATCTAGTTGCACAGGGCCAGCCCCAGCATTTT. The rearrangement links TRBV4-3 to TRBJ1-5; possible D gene TRBD1, 6 bases. Germline assignment: CDR1 LGHNA and CDR2 YSLEER. The CDR3 length is 16 residues. V lost 0 bases and J 7 bases, leaving 16 bases between the germline ends.

V is TRBV28 and J is TRBJ1-1; D ambiguous. Germline loops: CDR1 MDHEN, CDR2 SYDVKM. The CDR3 runs 14 residues. Trimming cost V 5 bases and J 8 bases, with 18 bases left between them. The CDR3 spells CASSILYGPVEAFF. CDR3 bases: TGTGCCAGCAGTATACTTTATGGGCCAGTCGAAGCTTTCTTT.

The chain has TRBV12-3 or TRBV12-4 and TRBJ1-2; TRBD1 is a possible D gene (5 bases). Between the trimmed V and J ends, which lost 5 bases and 4 bases, there was a span of 5 bases. CDR3 length: 11 residues. The CDR3 region is CASSGAYGYTF. In nucleotides, the CDR3 is TGTGCCAGCAGTGGGGCCTATGGCTACACCTTC.

The CDR3 region has the DNA TGTGCCAGCACCTTTATAAAGGGTAGCGGGTTGACCTACAATGAGCAGTTCTTC. Translating it yields CASTFIKGSGLTYNEQFF. The chain has TRBV28 and TRBJ2-1, with 7 bases aligning to TRBD2. The germline CDR1 and CDR2 sequences are MDHEN and SYDVKM. V trimming: 7 bases; J trimming: 2 bases; junction bases outside the gene matches: 17. The CDR3 length is 18 residues.

This sequence joins TRBV7-8 and TRBJ2-5, with a weak D call TRBD2 (5 bases). The CDR3 contains 14 residues. V was pared by 5 bases and J by 4 bases, with 14 bases between. Germline V CDR1 and CDR2: SGHVS, FQNEAQ. The CDR3 region has the DNA TGTGCCAGCAGCCGCATGACCGCGGGAGAGACCCAGTACTTC. This sequence encodes CASSRMTAGETQYF.

This rearrangement joins TRBV25-1 to TRBJ1-5; no firm D call. This CDR3 comprises 12 residues. CDR1 and CDR2 from the germline V gene are MGHDK and SYGVNS. The V end lost 6 bases, the J end lost 5 bases, and 8 bases lay between the germline ends. The CDR3 loop is CASSVFDQPQHF. Here the CDR3 DNA reads TGTGCCAGCAGCGTTTTTGATCAGCCCCAGCATTTT.

In its sample, this clone was seen a few times. The J gene is TRBJ2-3, the V gene TRBV7-9; possible D gene TRBD2, 6 bases. The CDR3 is 15 amino acids. Germline CDR1 and CDR2: SEHNR and FQNEAQ (reference sequence). V lost 7 bases, J lost 0 bases, and 14 bases lay in between. CDR3 region: CASTAGGTSTDTQYF. CDR3 bases: TGTGCCAGCACCGCGGGCGGGACTAGCACAGATACGCAGTATTTT.

This sequence joins TRBV18 and TRBJ2-3; 11 bases are a match to TRBD2. V was pared by 5 bases and J by 0 bases, with 1 base of the junction left unmatched. The CDR3 has 15 residues. Germline V gene lookup returns CDR1 KGHSH and CDR2 LQKENI. Here the CDR3 reads CASSGLAGSTDTQYF. The CDR3 nucleotides read TGTGCCAGCTCAGGACTAGCGGGCAGCACAGATACGCAGTATTTT. Variable domain in full (rest from reference TRBV18 and TRBJ2-3): NAGVMQNPRHLVRRRGQEARLRCSPMKGHSHVYWYRQLPEEGLKFMVYLQKENIIDESGMPKERFSAEFPKEGPSILRIQQVVRGDSAAYFCASSGLAGSTDTQYFGPGTRLTVL.

The rearrangement uses TRBV15 and TRBJ1-1, with a possible D match to TRBD1 (5 bases). Looked up from germline, CDR1 is LNHNV and CDR2 is YYDKDF (reference sequence). V gave up 5 bases and J gave up 3 bases, with 13 bases separating them. The CDR3 is 14 amino acids. The CDR3 DNA sequence: TGTGCCACCAGCCTTACTCTACAGGACACTGAAGCTTTCTTT. Residues: CATSLTLQDTEAFF.

In this sample, this clone turned up once. The rearrangement joins TRBV7-2 to TRBJ2-2, with D unresolved. The CDR3 contains 16 residues. Germline lookup yields CDR1 SGHTA and CDR2 FQGNSA. The V and J ends lost 5 bases and 0 bases respectively, with 13 bases between them. Written as DNA, the CDR3 is TGTGCCAGCAGCCCCCTATGGTCAACGAACACCGGGGAGCTGTTTTTT. Protein sequence: CASSPLWSTNTGELFF.

The gene calls are TRBV4-3 and TRBJ1-2, with D unresolved. Between the trimmed V and J ends, which lost 4 bases and 3 bases, there was a span of 15 bases. The CDR3 is 15 amino acids. CDR1 is LGHNA and CDR2 is YSLEER in the germline V gene. CDR3 bases: TGCGCCAGCAGCCTCCAGGTCGGGGTCCACTATGGCTACACCTTC. Protein: CASSLQVGVHYGYTF.

The sample holds one count of this clone. The chain has TRBV28 and TRBJ1-3, with D perhaps matching TRBD1 (6 bases). CDR3 length: 14 amino acids. Trimming pared 6 bases from V and 4 bases from J, leaving 13 bases between. Germline V gene sequence: CDR1 MDHEN, CDR2 SYDVKM. The CDR3 region has the DNA TGTGCCAGCAGGAATGGCGGGGGCGGAAACACCATATATTTT. Its translation is CASRNGGGGNTIYF.

The chain couples TRBV19 to TRBJ1-2; TRBD1 aligns across 10 bases. Trimming removed 4 bases from V and 7 bases from J; junction bases left unmatched: 6. This CDR3 is 14 amino acids long. Germline V lookup: CDR1 LNHDA, CDR2 SQIVND (reference sequence). The CDR3 nucleotides read TGTGCCAGTAGTACACCGGGACAGGGGTTTGGCTACACCTTC. Residues: CASSTPGQGFGYTF.

The gene calls are TRBV11-2 and TRBJ1-1; the match to TRBD1 covers 9 bases. With 3 bases clipped from V and 6 bases from J, the junction kept 11 bases outside the gene matches. Germline CDR1 is SGHAT and CDR2 is FQNNGV. This CDR3 region has 16 residues. The CDR3 bases are TGTGCCAGCAGCTTGCGGACAGGGGCTAAGAGCTCTGAAGCTTTCTTT. Protein: CASSLRTGAKSSEAFF.

The V gene is TRBV5-4, the J gene TRBJ1-1, with 7 bases matching TRBD1. The germline gives CDR1 SGHNT, CDR2 YYREEE (reference sequence). The V segment lost 1 base and the J segment 0 bases; nucleotides outside the gene matches: 6. The CDR3 has 16 amino acids. The CDR3 here is CASSLPGQSMNTEAFF. CDR3 coding DNA: TGTGCCAGCAGCTTGCCGGGACAGTCCATGAACACTGAAGCTTTCTTT.